This entry lists 7 T cell receptor beta chains sequenced from one sample in a study of CD8 T cells in Susac syndrome (dated by TCRdb to between 2018 and 2021). The library was built by means of the immunoSEQ multiplex PCR assay. RNA was extracted using the RNeasy kit, and roughly 0.5 to 1 microgram was reverse transcribed with random hexamers. TCRdb applied fastp at Q25 and MiXCR to the public reads, then kept only in-frame beta chains. One record per CDR3 amino acid sequence lists the most common genes and DNA. The sample profile shows about 150,000 distinct CDR3 sequences; approximately 94% of them were found once. The ten largest clones take up around 0.12% of the sample. Material for sequencing was CD4+ T cells from PBMCs. All receptors come from a human donor with Susac syndrome.

The chain is built from TRBV6-2 or TRBV6-3 and TRBJ2-7, with 11 nucleotides matching TRBD2. Per germline, CDR1 MNHEY and CDR2 SVGEGT. Trimming took 2 bases from V and 6 from J; bases not matched to a gene: 3. This CDR3 is built from 14 residues. The CDR3 DNA reads as TGTGCCAGCAGTTACGGACTAGCGGGTGGCGAGCAGTACTTC. It is translated as CASSYGLAGGEQYF.

The chain combines TRBV29-1 with TRBJ1-1, with D unresolved. Germline V gene sequence: CDR1 SQVTM, CDR2 ANQGSEA. This CDR3 is built from 11 residues. With 7 bases removed from V and 8 bases from J, the gap between germline ends came to 14 bases. CDR3 coding DNA: TGCAGCGCCAGACATGATCAAGAAGCTTTCTTT. Protein sequence: CSARHDQEAFF.

The chain is built from TRBV11-2 and TRBJ2-1; 9 positions agree with TRBD2. The CDR3 is 16 residues long. The germline V gene has CDR1 SGHAT and CDR2 FQNNGV. Germline trimming cut 1 base from V and 9 bases from J; bases unmatched to any gene: 10. CDR3 protein: CASSLVRSGGISEQFF. The CDR3 nucleotides read TGTGCCAGCAGCTTAGTGCGTAGCGGGGGCATCAGTGAGCAGTTCTTC.

This chain connects TRBV21-1 to TRBJ2-1; the table names TRBD1, a call not compared with the DNA. TRBV21-1 corresponds to a pseudogene. The CDR3 runs to 15 residues. The DNA for the CDR3 is TGTGCCAGCAGCAACAGGGTACTGGCCTACAATGAGCAGTTCTTC. It codes for CASSNRVLAYNEQFF.

The V call is TRBV18, the J call TRBJ1-6; D gene unclear. The V gene lost 2 bases and the J gene lost 7 bases, with 6 bases spanning the gap. The CDR3 extends over 13 amino acids. Germline V gene data show CDR1 as KGHSH and CDR2 as LQKENI. The CDR3 loop is CASSPGENSPLHF. The CDR3 bases are TGTGCCAGCTCACCAGGGGAAAATTCACCCCTCCACTTT.

The gene calls are TRBV11-1 and TRBJ2-5; 7 nucleotides line up with TRBD1. Trimming cost V 5 bases and J 3 bases; bases outside gene matches: 6. Germline V gene sequence: CDR1 SGHAT, CDR2 FQDESV (reference sequence). CDR3 length equals 14 residues. The CDR3 loop is CASSLGTVEETQYF. DNA for the CDR3: TGTGCCAGCAGCCTGGGGACAGTAGAAGAGACCCAGTACTTC.

The CDR3: CASTRTTTTYEQYV. The CDR3, as DNA: TGTGCCAGCACCCGTACCACTACTACCTACGAGCAGTACGTC. The J gene is TRBJ2-7, the V gene TRBV2, with no clear D. The CDR3 runs 14 residues. CDR1 is SNHLY and CDR2 is FYNNEI in the germline V gene. Trimming removed 7 bases at V and 2 bases at J, with 15 bases between.